A single T cell receptor beta chain is shown here with its context. The source of the sample is a study of blood T cell repertoires in COVID-19. About the research overall: Sites across the United States, Italy and Spain contributed samples from acute and convalescent COVID-19. The cDNA or gDNA used as material had been derived from T cells, B-cell-depleted T cells, or PBMCs.

CDR1 is MNHNS and CDR2 is SASEGT in the germline V gene. Losses at the gene ends were 1 base for V and 4 bases for J; bases not matched to a gene: 8. This CDR3 is 16 amino acids long. Original data processing: Estimation of nucleated cell counts was performed using reference gene primer amplification. Libraries were prepared by immunoSEQ multiplex PCR; TCRdb keeps only in-frame clonotypes and omits some of them. V and J calls plus clone size are reproduced from that table; the DNA served to infer D and trimming. Found here are 250,000 or so clones, 88% of them singletons; the top ten hold around 0.98%.

The chain has TRBV6-1 and TRBJ2-7; 9 nucleotides align to TRBD1. The sequence derives from a middle-aged woman who had recovered from COVID-19. Sequencing used peripheral blood. The DNA for the CDR3 is TGTGCCAGCAGTGAAGTAGGGACAGGGTCGCCTTACGAGCAGTACTTC. Amino acids: CASSEVGTGSPYEQYF.